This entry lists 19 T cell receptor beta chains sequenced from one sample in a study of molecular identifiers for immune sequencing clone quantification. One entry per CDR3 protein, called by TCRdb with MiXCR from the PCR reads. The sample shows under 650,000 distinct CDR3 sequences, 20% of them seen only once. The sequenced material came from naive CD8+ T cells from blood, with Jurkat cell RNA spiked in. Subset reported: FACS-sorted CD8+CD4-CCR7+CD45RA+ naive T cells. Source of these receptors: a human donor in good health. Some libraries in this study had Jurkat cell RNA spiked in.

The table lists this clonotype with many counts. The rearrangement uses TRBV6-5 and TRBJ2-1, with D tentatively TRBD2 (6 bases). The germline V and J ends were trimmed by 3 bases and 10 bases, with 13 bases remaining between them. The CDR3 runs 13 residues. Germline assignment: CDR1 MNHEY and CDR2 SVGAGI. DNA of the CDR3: TGTGCCAGCAGTTATGGAGGTGGGGGGGAGCAGTTCTTC. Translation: CASSYGGGGEQFF.

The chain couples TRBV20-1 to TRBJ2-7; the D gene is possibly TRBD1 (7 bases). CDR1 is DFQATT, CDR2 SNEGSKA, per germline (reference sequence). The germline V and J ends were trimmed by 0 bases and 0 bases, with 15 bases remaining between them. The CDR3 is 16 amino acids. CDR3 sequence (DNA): TGCAGTGCTAGAGAGCTGTGGCAGGGGGGCTCCTACGAGCAGTACTTC. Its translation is CSARELWQGGSYEQYF.

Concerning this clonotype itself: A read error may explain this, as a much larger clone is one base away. CDR3 loop: CVIKRDDSNSYSPLHF. The CDR3 nucleotides are TGTGTCATCAAAAGGGATGACAGCAACAGTTATTCACCCCTCCACTTT. The chain couples TRBV10-3 to TRBJ1-6; possibly TRBD1 for D (5 bases). CDR3 length: 16 amino acids. CDR1 ENHRY and CDR2 SYGVKD come from the germline V gene.

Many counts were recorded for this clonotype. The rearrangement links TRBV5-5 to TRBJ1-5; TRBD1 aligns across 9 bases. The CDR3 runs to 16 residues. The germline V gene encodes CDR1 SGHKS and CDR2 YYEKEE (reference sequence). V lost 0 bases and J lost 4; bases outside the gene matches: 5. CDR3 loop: CASSLVGTGHNQPQHF. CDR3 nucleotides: TGTGCCAGCAGCTTGGTGGGGACAGGGCATAATCAGCCCCAGCATTTT. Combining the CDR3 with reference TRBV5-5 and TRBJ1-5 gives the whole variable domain DAGVTQSPTHLIKTRGQQVTLRCSPISGHKSVSWYQQVLGQGPQFIFQYYEKEERGRGNFPDRFSARQFPNYSSELNVNALLLGDSALYLCASSLVGTGHNQPQHFGDGTRLSIL.

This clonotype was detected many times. The CDR3 region has the DNA TGCGCCAGCAGCCGCGGTACCGTGGATGAGCAGTTCTTC. Its protein is CASSRGTVDEQFF. This chain links TRBV4-1 with TRBJ2-1; D is unclear. Trimming took 4 bases from V and 8 from J, leaving 12 bases between them. The length of the CDR3 is 13 residues. The germline V gene encodes CDR1 MGHRA and CDR2 YSYEKL.

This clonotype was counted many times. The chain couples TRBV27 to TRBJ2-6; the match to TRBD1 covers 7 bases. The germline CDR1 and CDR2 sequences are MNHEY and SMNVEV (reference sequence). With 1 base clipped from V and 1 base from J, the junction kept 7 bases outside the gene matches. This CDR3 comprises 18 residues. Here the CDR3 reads CASSLYRDSQSGANVLTF. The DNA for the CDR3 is TGTGCCAGCAGTTTATACCGGGACAGCCAATCTGGGGCCAACGTCCTGACTTTC.

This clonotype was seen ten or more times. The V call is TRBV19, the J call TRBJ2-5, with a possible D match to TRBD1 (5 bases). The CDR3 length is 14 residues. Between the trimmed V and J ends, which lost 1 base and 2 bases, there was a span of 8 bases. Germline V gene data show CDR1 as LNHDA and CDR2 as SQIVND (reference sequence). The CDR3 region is CASSIVGQQETQYF. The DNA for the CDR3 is TGTGCCAGTAGTATAGTCGGACAACAAGAGACCCAGTACTTC.

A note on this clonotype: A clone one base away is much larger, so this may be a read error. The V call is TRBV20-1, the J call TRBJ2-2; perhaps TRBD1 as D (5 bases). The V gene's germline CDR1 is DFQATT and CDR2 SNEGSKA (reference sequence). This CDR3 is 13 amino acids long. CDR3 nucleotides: TGCGGTGCTAGAGAGCAGGGTCCCGGGGAGCTGTTTTTT. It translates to CGAREQGPGELFF.

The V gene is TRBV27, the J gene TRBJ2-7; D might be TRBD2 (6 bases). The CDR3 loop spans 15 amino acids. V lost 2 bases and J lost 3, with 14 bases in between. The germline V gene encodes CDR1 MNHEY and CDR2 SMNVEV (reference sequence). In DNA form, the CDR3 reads TGTGCCAGCAGTTTACGGGGACTTGAGAGCTACGAGCAGTACTTC. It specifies CASSLRGLESYEQYF.

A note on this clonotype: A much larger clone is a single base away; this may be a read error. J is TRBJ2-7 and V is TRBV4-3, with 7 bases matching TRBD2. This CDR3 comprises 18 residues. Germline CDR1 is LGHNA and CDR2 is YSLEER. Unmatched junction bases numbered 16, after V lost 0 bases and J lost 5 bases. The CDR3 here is CASSQDTGRLLDSHEQYF. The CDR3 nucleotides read TGCGCCAGCAGCCAAGACACCGGGAGGCTCCTAGATTCCCACGAGCAGTACTTC.

The CDR3 DNA reads as TGTGCCAGCAGCTCCGACAGTGTTAGCGTCGGGGAGCTGTTTTTT. It is translated as CASSSDSVSVGELFF. This chain links TRBV13 with TRBJ2-2; D might be TRBD1 or TRBD2, each matching 5 bases. Looked up from germline, CDR1 is PRHDT and CDR2 is FYEKMQ (reference sequence). V lost 4 bases and J lost 7, with 16 bases in between. The CDR3 spans 15 residues.

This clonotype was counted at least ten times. CDR3 in DNA: TGTGCCTGGAGTCCCTGGGACAGCGAAGAGACCCAGTACTTC. Translating it yields CAWSPWDSEETQYF. The rearrangement uses TRBV30 and TRBJ2-5, with TRBD1 matching over 7 bases. Germline V gene sequence: CDR1 GTSNPN, CDR2 SVGIG (reference sequence). CDR3 length: 14 residues. The J segment lost 3 bases and the V segment lost 2 bases, leaving 6 bases of the junction unmatched.

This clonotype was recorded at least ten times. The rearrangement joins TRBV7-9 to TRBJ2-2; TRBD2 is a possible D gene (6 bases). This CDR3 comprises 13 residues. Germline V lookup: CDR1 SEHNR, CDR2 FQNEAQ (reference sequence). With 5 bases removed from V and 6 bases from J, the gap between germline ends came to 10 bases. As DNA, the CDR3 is TGTGCCAGCAGCATGACTAGTCCCGGGGAGCTGTTTTTT. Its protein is CASSMTSPGELFF.

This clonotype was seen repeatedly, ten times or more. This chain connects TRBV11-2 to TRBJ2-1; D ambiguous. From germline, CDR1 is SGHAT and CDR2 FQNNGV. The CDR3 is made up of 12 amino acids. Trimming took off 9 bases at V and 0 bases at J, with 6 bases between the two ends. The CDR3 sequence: CASMSSYNEQFF. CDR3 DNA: TGTGCCAGTATGAGCTCCTACAATGAGCAGTTCTTC. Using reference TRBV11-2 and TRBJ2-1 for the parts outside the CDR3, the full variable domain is EAGVAQSPRYKIIEKRQSVAFWCNPISGHATLYWYQQILGQGPKLLIQFQNNGVVDDSQLPKDRFSAERLKGVDSTLKIQPAKLEDSAVYLCASMSSYNEQFFGPGTRLTVL.

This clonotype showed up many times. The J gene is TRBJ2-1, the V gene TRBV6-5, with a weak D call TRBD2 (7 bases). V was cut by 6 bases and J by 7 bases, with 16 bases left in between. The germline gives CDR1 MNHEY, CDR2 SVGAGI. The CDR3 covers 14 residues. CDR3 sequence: CASRVAGATNEQFF. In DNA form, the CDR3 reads TGTGCCAGCAGAGTGGCGGGGGCAACGAATGAGCAGTTCTTC.

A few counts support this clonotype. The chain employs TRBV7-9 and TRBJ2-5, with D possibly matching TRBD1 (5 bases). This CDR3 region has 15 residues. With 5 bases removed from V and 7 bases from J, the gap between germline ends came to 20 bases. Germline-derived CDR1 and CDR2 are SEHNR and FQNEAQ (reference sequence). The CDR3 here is CASSTTTSDQGTQYF. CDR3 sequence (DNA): TGTGCCAGCAGCACAACGACGAGCGACCAGGGGACCCAGTACTTC.

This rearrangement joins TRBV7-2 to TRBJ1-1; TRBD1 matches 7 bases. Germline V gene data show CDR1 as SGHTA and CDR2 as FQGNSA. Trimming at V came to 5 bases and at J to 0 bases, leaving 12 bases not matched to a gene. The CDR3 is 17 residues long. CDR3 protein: CASSRRIGGFMNTEAFF. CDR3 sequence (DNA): TGTGCCAGCAGCCGTCGGATAGGGGGCTTCATGAACACTGAAGCTTTCTTT. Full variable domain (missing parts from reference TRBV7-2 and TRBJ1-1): GAGVSQSPSNKVTEKGKDVELRCDPISGHTALYWYRQSLGQGLEFLIYFQGNSAPDKSGLPSDRFSAERTGGSVSTLTIQRTQQEDSAVYLCASSRRIGGFMNTEAFFGQGTRLTVV.

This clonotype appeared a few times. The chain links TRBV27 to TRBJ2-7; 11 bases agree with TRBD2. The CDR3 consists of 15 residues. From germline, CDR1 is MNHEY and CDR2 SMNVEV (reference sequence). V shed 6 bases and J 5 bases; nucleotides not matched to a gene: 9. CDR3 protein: CASSFLAGGSDEQYF. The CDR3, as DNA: TGTGCCAGCAGCTTCCTAGCGGGAGGATCCGACGAGCAGTACTTC.

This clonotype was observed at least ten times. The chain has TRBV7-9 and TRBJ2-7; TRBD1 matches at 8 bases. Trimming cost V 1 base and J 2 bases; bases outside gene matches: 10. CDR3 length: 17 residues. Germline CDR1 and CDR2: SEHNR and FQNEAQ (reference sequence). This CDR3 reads CASSLGRGLAEAYEQYF. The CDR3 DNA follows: TGTGCCAGCAGCTTAGGCAGGGGGCTGGCGGAGGCCTACGAGCAGTACTTC.